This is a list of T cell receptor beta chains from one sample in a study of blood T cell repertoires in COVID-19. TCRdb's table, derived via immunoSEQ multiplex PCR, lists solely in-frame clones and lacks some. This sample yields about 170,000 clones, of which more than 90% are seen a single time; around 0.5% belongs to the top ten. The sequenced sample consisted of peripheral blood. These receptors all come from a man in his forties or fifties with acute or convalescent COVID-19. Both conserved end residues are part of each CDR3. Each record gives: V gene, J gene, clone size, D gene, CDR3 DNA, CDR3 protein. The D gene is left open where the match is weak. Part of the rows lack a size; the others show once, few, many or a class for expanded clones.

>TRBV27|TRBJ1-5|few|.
TGTGCCAGCAGCTGGGGGGGCAATCAGCCCCAGCATTTT
CASSWGGNQPQHF
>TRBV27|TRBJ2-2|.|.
TGTGCCAGCAGTTTAAAGCCCCTCTCTCAGGGCACCGGGGAGCTGTTTTTT
CASSLKPLSQGTGELFF
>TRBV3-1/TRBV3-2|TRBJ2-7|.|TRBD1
TGTGCCAGCAGCAGGGACAGATACGAGCAGTACTTC
CASSRDRYEQYF
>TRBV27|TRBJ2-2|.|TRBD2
TGTGCCAGCACCGGGGGGTCCGGGGAGCTGTTTTTT
CASTGGSGELFF
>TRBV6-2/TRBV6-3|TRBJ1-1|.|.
TGTGCCAGCAGTTACACCGGCGGCACTGAAGCTTTCTTT
CASSYTGGTEAFF
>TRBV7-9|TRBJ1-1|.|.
TGTGCCAGCAGCCGGGGGGATTGGAACACTGAAGCTTTCTTT
CASSRGDWNTEAFF
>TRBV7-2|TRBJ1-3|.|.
TGTGCCAGCAGCCCCGGCCCCCGGGAAAACACCATATATTTT
CASSPGPRENTIYF
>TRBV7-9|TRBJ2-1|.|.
TGTGCCAGCAGCTCCCCTGACTCCTCCGGCTACAATGAGCAGTTCTTC
CASSSPDSSGYNEQFF
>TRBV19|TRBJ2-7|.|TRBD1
TGTGCCAGTAGCAGAAGGACAGGGGCAGACGAGCAGTACTTC
CASSRRTGADEQYF
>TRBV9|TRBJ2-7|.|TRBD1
TGTGCCAGCAGCCCTCAAGGACAGGGGATCGAGCAGTACTTC
CASSPQGQGIEQYF
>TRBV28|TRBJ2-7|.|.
TGTGCCAGCAGTTTTGGCAGGGGCACCCACGAGCAGTACTTC
CASSFGRGTHEQYF
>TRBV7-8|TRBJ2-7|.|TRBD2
TGTGCCAGCAGCTTTTCTAGCGGGAGGGCCTACGAGCAGTACTTC
CASSFSSGRAYEQYF
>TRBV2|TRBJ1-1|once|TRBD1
TGTGCCAGCACTACCGACAGGGGGAACACTGAAGCTTTCTTT
CASTTDRGNTEAFF
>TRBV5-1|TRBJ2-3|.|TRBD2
TGCGCCAGCAGCCTATCCGGGACTAGGACAGATACGCAGTATTTT
CASSLSGTRTDTQYF
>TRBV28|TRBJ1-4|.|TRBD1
TGTGCCAGCAGTTTAGAGGGGGCCGGCAGGGAAAAACTGTTTTTT
CASSLEGAGREKLFF
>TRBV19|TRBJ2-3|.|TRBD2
TGTGCCAGTAGTACCCCCCAGCGGGGGCCCACAGATACGCAGTATTTT
CASSTPQRGPTDTQYF
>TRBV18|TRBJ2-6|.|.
TGTGCCAGCTCACCTACACTAAACTCTGGGGCCAACGTCCTGACTTTC
CASSPTLNSGANVLTF
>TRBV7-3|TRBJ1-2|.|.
TGTGCCAGCAGCTTAGGAGGGCAGGGTGGCTACACCTTC
CASSLGGQGGYTF
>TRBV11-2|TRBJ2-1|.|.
TGTGCCAGCAGCTTAGAAATGGGGCCACCCTACAATGAGCAGTTCTTC
CASSLEMGPPYNEQFF
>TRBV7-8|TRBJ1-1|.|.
TGTGCCAGCAGCTCCTCGACAGGAAACACTGAAGCTTTCTTT
CASSSSTGNTEAFF
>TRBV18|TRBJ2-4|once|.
TGTGCCAGCTCAGGGGCTTCGACCAAAAACATTCAGTACTTC
CASSGASTKNIQYF
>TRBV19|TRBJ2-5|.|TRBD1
TGTGCCAGTAGTATCCTGGGACAGGGGGTTGAGACCCAGTACTTC
CASSILGQGVETQYF
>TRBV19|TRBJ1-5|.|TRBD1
TGTGCCAGTAGTAGGACAGGGGGCAATCAGCCCCAGCATTTT
CASSRTGGNQPQHF
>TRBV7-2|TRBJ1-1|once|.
TGTGCCAGCAGCCTGAGCGGGGGGCTAAACACTGAAGCTTTCTTT
CASSLSGGLNTEAFF
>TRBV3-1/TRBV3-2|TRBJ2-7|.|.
TGTGCCAGCAGCCAAGGTCCGTCCTACGAGCAGTACTTC
CASSQGPSYEQYF
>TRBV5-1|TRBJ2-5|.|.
TGCGCCAGCAGCTTGCGGGACATTAAAGAGACCCAGTACTTC
CASSLRDIKETQYF
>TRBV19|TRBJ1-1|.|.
TGTGCCAGTAGTATAGAACAGGGCAGTGAAGCTTTCTTT
CASSIEQGSEAFF
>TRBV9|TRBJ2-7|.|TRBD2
TGTGCCAGCAGCGTGCTAGCGGGAACCCTAGCCTCCGAGCAGTACTTC
CASSVLAGTLASEQYF
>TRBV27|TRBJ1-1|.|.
TGTGCCAGCACCCCACAGGGCTACACTGAAGCTTTCTTT
CASTPQGYTEAFF
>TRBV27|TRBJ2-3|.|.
TGTGCCAGCACCCCAGCGGGCACAGATACGCAGTATTTT
CASTPAGTDTQYF
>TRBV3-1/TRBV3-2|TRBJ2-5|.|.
TGTGCCAGCAGGGGCGCTGGTGAGACCCAGTACTTC
CASRGAGETQYF
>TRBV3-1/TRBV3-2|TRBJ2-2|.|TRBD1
TGTGCCAGCAGCGGGGGACAGGAGGACACCGGGGAGCTGTTTTTT
CASSGGQEDTGELFF
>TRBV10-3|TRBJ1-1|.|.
TGTGCCATCAGGGGACAACTTCTGAACACTGAAGCTTTCTTT
CAIRGQLLNTEAFF
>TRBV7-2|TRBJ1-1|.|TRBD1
TGTGCCAGCAGCTTAGTAGGGACAGGGGGCATGAACACTGAAGCTTTCTTT
CASSLVGTGGMNTEAFF
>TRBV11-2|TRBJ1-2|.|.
TGTGCCAGCAGCATCACAGGGAACTATGGCTACACCTTC
CASSITGNYGYTF
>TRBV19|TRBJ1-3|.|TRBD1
TGTGCCAGTACCAGGGGGACATCAATGTACTCTGGAAACACCATATATTTT
CASTRGTSMYSGNTIYF
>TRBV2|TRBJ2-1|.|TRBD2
TGTGCCAGCGGTTCGGGACTAGCGCAAGTCAATGAGCAGTTCTTC
CASGSGLAQVNEQFF
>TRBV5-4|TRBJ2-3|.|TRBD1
TGTGCCAGCAGAACCCACCCGGGTCCAGGGGGCGAGAATACGCAGTATTTT
CASRTHPGPGGENTQYF
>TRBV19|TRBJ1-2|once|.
TGTGCCAGTGGACAGAGCTATGGCTACACCTTC
CASGQSYGYTF
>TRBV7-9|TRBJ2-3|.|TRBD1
TGTGCCAGCAGCAGATGGACAGGATCAGATACGCAGTATTTT
CASSRWTGSDTQYF
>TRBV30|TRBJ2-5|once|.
TGTGCCTGGAGTGTATACAGACAAGAGACCCAGTACTTC
CAWSVYRQETQYF
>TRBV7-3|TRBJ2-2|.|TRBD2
TGTGCCAGCAAAAGGTCGGCGGGAGCCAGGGAGCTGTTTTTT
CASKRSAGARELFF
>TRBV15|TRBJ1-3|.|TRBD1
TGTGCCACCAGCAGAAATAGGGGCAGGGGGCCTGGAAACACCATATATTTT
CATSRNRGRGPGNTIYF
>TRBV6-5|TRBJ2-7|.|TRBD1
TGTGCCAGCAGGAGGACAGGGCCCTACGAGCAGTACTTC
CASRRTGPYEQYF
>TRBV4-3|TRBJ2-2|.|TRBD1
TGCGCCAGCAGCCAAGAGACAGGGATGAACACCGGGGAGCTGTTTTTT
CASSQETGMNTGELFF
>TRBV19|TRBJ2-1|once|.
TGTGCCAGTAGTATCCCGGGTCTCAATGAGCAGTTCTTC
CASSIPGLNEQFF
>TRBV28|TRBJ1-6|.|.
TGTGCCAGCAGTTTAACAGGTTCACCCCTCCACTTT
CASSLTGSPLHF
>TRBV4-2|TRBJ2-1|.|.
TGTGCCAGCAGCCAAGAGACTTCGTTACCTTACGACAATGAGCAGTTCTTC
CASSQETSLPYDNEQFF